This TCR beta chain was obtained from a study of cytomegalovirus exposure and HLA in healthy donors. The PCR was carried out with 60 Vbeta primers and 13 Jbeta primers. The table came from immunoSEQ multiplex PCR; TCRdb's copy has only in-frame clones and leaves some out. Counted here are some 120,000 clones, about three quarters occurring once; the ten biggest clones make up around 3.6%. CDR1 and CDR2 from the germline V gene are SGHTA and FQGNSA. The J segment lost 4 bases and the V segment lost 1 base, leaving 3 bases of the junction unmatched. CDR3 length: 15 residues. Study observations and caveats: Most subjects' HLA-A and HLA-B alleles were reportedly predicted from TCR beta sequences. Researchers reported that three CMV-associated chains were confirmed in vitro as CMV antigen-specific.

To note about this clone: Antigen unknown.

Sequenced: PBMCs. This chain joins TRBV7-2 and TRBJ2-5, with 10 bases aligning to TRBD1. This TCR derives from a man aged 25 to 40 in good health and CMV-seronegative. This chain's CDR3 is CASSLGQGATETQYF. CDR3 bases: TGTGCCAGCAGCTTAGGACAGGGGGCGACAGAGACCCAGTACTTC. Complete variable domain (other parts from reference TRBV7-2 and TRBJ2-5): GAGVSQSPSNKVTEKGKDVELRCDPISGHTALYWYRQSLGQGLEFLIYFQGNSAPDKSGLPSDRFSAERTGGSVSTLTIQRTQQEDSAVYLCASSLGQGATETQYFGPGTRLLVL.